Listed here are 21 T cell receptor beta chains from one sample, sequenced in a study of T cell repertoires in cytomegalovirus infection. These TCRs' antigens remain unknown. TCRdb recomputed calls from the reads with MiXCR, one row per CDR3 protein. The data contain 250,000 to 300,000 distinct CDR3 sequences, approximately 22% of them singletons. The sample here was cultured PBMCs, taken from culture after CMV antigen stimulation. The receptors were sampled from a human donor in good health (CMV status not recorded). Some clones in this sample may be carry-over from other donors' samples.

This clonotype was observed at least ten times. The chain uses TRBV15 and TRBJ1-3; the D gene is possibly TRBD1 (6 bases). The CDR3 consists of 16 residues. V was clipped by 5 bases and J by 2 bases, with 16 bases between them. Germline assignment: CDR1 LNHNV and CDR2 YYDKDF (reference sequence). The CDR3 nucleotides read TGTGCCACCAGCTCCCAGCCAGGGGAACCTGGAAACACCATATATTTT. Translating it yields CATSSQPGEPGNTIYF.

This clonotype came up many times. The V call is TRBV7-2, the J call TRBJ1-5, with a weak D call TRBD1 (5 bases). The germline V and J ends were trimmed by 5 bases and 1 base, with 9 bases remaining between them. Germline values: CDR1 SGHTA, CDR2 FQGNSA. The CDR3 runs 14 residues. The CDR3 nucleotides read TGTGCCAGCAGCATCCAGGGAAGCAATCAGCCCCAGCATTTT. Amino acids: CASSIQGSNQPQHF.

Worth noting for this clonotype: Just one base apart from a much larger clone, this may be a read error. The V call is TRBV7-2, the J call TRBJ1-2; TRBD1 might be the D (6 bases). Germline loops: CDR1 SGHTA, CDR2 FQGNSA. This CDR3 has 16 residues. The V gene lost 6 bases and the J gene lost 9 bases, with 26 bases spanning the gap. The CDR3 nucleotides read TGTGCCAGCAGTCGGGGGCCGGGCAGGGTGGGGGATCGCTACACCTTC. This translates into CASSRGPGRVGDRYTF.

This clonotype was counted between two and nine times. J is TRBJ2-3 and V is TRBV28; the D gene is possibly TRBD2 (6 bases). This CDR3 comprises 14 residues. V dropped 3 bases and J dropped 6 bases, with 13 bases sitting between them. Germline V gene sequence: CDR1 MDHEN, CDR2 SYDVKM. Here the CDR3 reads CASSFGQAGDTQYF. The CDR3 bases are TGTGCCAGCAGTTTCGGTCAGGCGGGGGATACGCAGTATTTT.

This clonotype was observed at least ten times. The chain combines TRBV6-2 or TRBV6-3 with TRBJ1-1; D gene uncertain. Germline-derived CDR1 and CDR2 are MNHEY and SVGEGT. This CDR3 is 19 amino acids long. Trimming left V 2 bases short and J 1 base short, with 23 bases between. The CDR3 DNA reads TGTGCCAGCAGTTACCCCGACGCAGATGCGGGGTCCCGGAACACTGAAGCTTTCTTT. Amino acids: CASSYPDADAGSRNTEAFF.

This clonotype was counted a few times. The chain recombines TRBV7-9 with TRBJ2-5, with TRBD2 identical over 16 bases. J lost 5 bases, V lost 5 bases, and 20 bases had no gene match. This CDR3 region has 21 residues. In germline, CDR1 is SEHNR, CDR2 FQNEAQ (reference sequence). The CDR3: CASSDSNPGLAGGPGGETQYF. The CDR3, as DNA: TGTGCCAGCAGCGATTCCAACCCGGGACTAGCGGGAGGGCCCGGTGGGGAGACCCAGTACTTC. Together with reference TRBV7-9 and TRBJ2-5, the CDR3 gives the full variable domain: DTGVSQNPRHKITKRGQNVTFRCDPISEHNRLYWYRQTLGQGPEFLTYFQNEAQLEKSRLLSDRFSAERPKGSFSTLEIQRTEQGDSAMYLCASSDSNPGLAGGPGGETQYFGPGTRLLVL.

The sample holds a few counts of this clonotype. The chain uses TRBV7-2 and TRBJ2-3, with D unresolved. Germline CDR1 and CDR2: SGHTA and FQGNSA. V shed 2 bases and J shed 0 bases, with 6 bases lying between them. CDR3 size: 14 residues. The CDR3 sequence: CASSLLQSTDTQYF. CDR3 in DNA: TGTGCCAGCAGCTTATTGCAGAGCACAGATACGCAGTATTTT.

This clonotype appeared many times. The chain uses TRBV10-3 and TRBJ2-1; possible D gene TRBD2, 5 bases. The germline CDR1 and CDR2 sequences are ENHRY and SYGVKD. This CDR3 is built from 13 residues. The V and J ends lost 11 bases and 5 bases respectively, with 16 bases between them. CDR3 sequence (DNA): TGTGCCTCTCAGGCTAGCTTTGACAATGAGCAGTTCTTC. It encodes CASQASFDNEQFF.

This clonotype was seen only a few times. The gene calls are TRBV19 and TRBJ2-1; D unresolved. Germline V gene lookup returns CDR1 LNHDA and CDR2 SQIVND (reference sequence). Trimming stripped 8 bases from V and 2 bases from J, with 16 bases between. CDR3 length equals 15 residues. CDR3 region: CASSVRADAYNEQFF. The CDR3 DNA is TGTGCCAGTTCGGTAAGGGCGGACGCCTACAATGAGCAGTTCTTC.

This clonotype was seen more than once but under ten times. The V call is TRBV9, the J call TRBJ2-2; 8 nucleotides match TRBD2. CDR3 length: 17 residues. The germline V gene encodes CDR1 SGDLS and CDR2 YYNGEE. Losses at the gene ends were 3 bases for V and 5 bases for J; bases not matched to a gene: 12. Here the CDR3 DNA reads TGTGCCAGCAGCGGGCCGATTTTAGCGGGACAAACCGGGGAGCTGTTTTTT. Its protein is CASSGPILAGQTGELFF.

The gene calls are TRBV6-2 or TRBV6-3 and TRBJ1-1; 7 nucleotides align to TRBD1. This CDR3 spans 15 amino acids. Trimming took 0 bases from V and 7 from J; bases not matched to a gene: 8. Germline-derived CDR1 and CDR2 are MNHEY and SVGEGT. The CDR3 region is CASSYSNRGFNEAFF. The CDR3 bases are TGTGCCAGCAGTTACTCGAACAGGGGTTTCAATGAAGCTTTCTTT.

This clonotype has a handful of counts. V and J are TRBV11-3 and TRBJ1-2, with D uncertain. Germline V lookup: CDR1 SGHNT, CDR2 YENEEA. Trimming cost V 5 bases and J 6 bases, with 19 bases left between them. The CDR3 runs to 15 residues. CDR3 sequence reads: CASSDYSASVDGYTF. As DNA, the CDR3 is TGTGCCAGCAGCGACTACAGTGCCTCGGTGGATGGCTACACCTTC.

The chain has TRBV6-1 and TRBJ1-5; unclear D gene. CDR1 MNHNS and CDR2 SASEGT come from the germline V gene. The CDR3 loop spans 14 amino acids. V dropped 1 base and J dropped 4 bases, with 8 bases sitting between them. The CDR3 spells CASSEVGRNQPQHF. The CDR3 DNA sequence: TGTGCCAGCAGTGAAGTAGGCAGAAATCAGCCCCAGCATTTT.

This clonotype has more than one count but fewer than ten. The rearrangement uses TRBV19 and TRBJ2-1, with D possibly being TRBD1 (6 bases). The CDR3 consists of 13 residues. V was pared by 4 bases and J by 5 bases, with 9 bases between. The germline V gene has CDR1 LNHDA and CDR2 SQIVND (reference sequence). CDR3 protein: CASSRTVDNEQFF. The CDR3 coding sequence is TGTGCCAGTAGTAGGACAGTGGACAATGAGCAGTTCTTC.

The chain couples TRBV4-1 to TRBJ2-2; no clear D. The germline V gene encodes CDR1 MGHRA and CDR2 YSYEKL. Trimming cost V 5 bases and J 6 bases, with 16 bases left between them. The CDR3 contains 15 residues. CDR3 in amino acids: CASSSSRFYAGELFF. The CDR3 DNA is TGCGCCAGCAGCTCGAGTCGGTTTTACGCCGGGGAGCTGTTTTTT.

The chain has TRBV28 and TRBJ2-2, with 9 bases lining up with TRBD1. Trimming at V came to 2 bases and at J to 4 bases, leaving 5 bases not matched to a gene. This CDR3 is 16 amino acids long. The germline gives CDR1 MDHEN, CDR2 SYDVKM. This chain's CDR3 is CASSLGGTGFTGELFF. As DNA, the CDR3 is TGTGCCAGCAGTTTAGGTGGGACAGGGTTCACCGGGGAGCTGTTTTTT. The entire variable domain, with the rest obtained from reference TRBV28 and TRBJ2-2, is as follows: DVKVTQSSRYLVKRTGEKVFLECVQDMDHENMFWYRQDPGLGLRLIYFSYDVKMKEKGDIPEGYSVSREKKERFSLILESASTNQTSMYLCASSLGGTGFTGELFFGEGSRLTVL.

This clonotype has at least ten counts. The rearrangement uses TRBV6-5 and TRBJ1-5, with D perhaps TRBD1 (6 bases). The germline CDR1 and CDR2 sequences are MNHEY and SVGAGI. This CDR3 is 15 amino acids long. V lost 5 bases to trimming and J lost 2 bases, with 13 bases between them. The CDR3 region is CASSPSRGGNQPQHF. CDR3 nucleotide sequence: TGTGCCAGCAGTCCGAGTAGGGGGGGCAATCAGCCCCAGCATTTT.

The genes are TRBV20-1 and TRBJ2-7, with D hard to call. V dropped 4 bases and J dropped 2 bases, with 9 bases sitting between them. CDR1 is DFQATT and CDR2 is SNEGSKA in the germline V gene (reference sequence). The CDR3 covers 12 residues. The CDR3, as DNA: TGCAGTGCTAATCCAAAACCCTACGAGCAGTACTTC. Translating gives CSANPKPYEQYF.

For this clonotype: A junction end diverges from the germline sequence, so it may reflect a read error. The chain couples TRBV5-3 to TRBJ2-3; D gene ambiguous. TRBV5-3 is noted as an ORF with a role that remains uncertain. CDR3 size: 14 residues. CDR3 residues: CASSFPGAQDTQYF. The CDR3 DNA follows: TGTGCCAGCAGCTTCCCCGGAGCCCAGGATACGCAGTATTTT.

A few counts support this clonotype. This chain links TRBV7-2 with TRBJ1-2; 7 bases are shared with TRBD1. Germline assignment: CDR1 SGHTA and CDR2 FQGNSA. CDR3 length: 14 amino acids. The V and J ends lost 1 base and 4 bases, in that order; junction bases with no gene match: 3. The CDR3 here is CASSLGAGGYGYTF. The CDR3 DNA sequence: TGTGCCAGCAGCTTAGGGGCAGGGGGCTATGGCTACACCTTC.

This clonotype occurred many times. J is TRBJ1-1 and V is TRBV7-6; D possibly corresponds to TRBD1 (5 bases). The CDR3 runs to 12 residues. Deletions cut 8 bases from V and 6 bases from J, with 13 bases between. Germline V gene data show CDR1 as SGHVS and CDR2 as FNYEAQ. The CDR3 nucleotides read TGTGCCAGCGATCGCAGGGAGGCTGAAGCTTTCTTT. Protein product: CASDRREAEAFF. Complete variable domain (other parts from reference TRBV7-6 and TRBJ1-1): GAGVSQSPRYKVTKRGQDVALRCDPISGHVSLYWYRQALGQGPEFLTYFNYEAQQDKSGLPNDRFSAERPEGSISTLTIQRTEQRDSAMYRCASDRREAEAFFGQGTRLTVV.